The 19 T cell receptor beta chains in this list originate from one sample, sequenced in a study of CD8 T cells in ankylosing spondylitis. In TCRdb, the 5' RACE reads were re-called with MiXCR into one record per CDR3 protein. Of about 200,000 distinct CDR3 sequences in the sample, more than 10% are singletons; the top ten hold 16%. Sequenced material: blood, either unsorted or a sorted T cell fraction (not recorded which). These receptors originate from a male donor with ankylosing spondylitis or in good health (not recorded which).

The rearrangement joins TRBV12-3 or TRBV12-4 to TRBJ2-1; D possibly matches TRBD1 or TRBD2 (5 bases each). The CDR3 covers 14 residues. V was clipped by 4 bases and J by 8 bases, with 15 bases between them. As DNA, the CDR3 is TGTGCCAGCAGTTCGACGGGACCGCCACATGAGCAGTTCTTC. This sequence encodes CASSSTGPPHEQFF.

The V and J genes are TRBV6-5 and TRBJ1-1; D is unclear. This CDR3 contains 12 residues. Germline V gene lookup returns CDR1 MNHEY and CDR2 SVGAGI. V was trimmed by 2 bases and J by 5 bases, leaving 6 bases between them. CDR3 loop: CASSYGLTEAFF. CDR3 bases: TGTGCCAGCAGTTACGGACTAACTGAAGCTTTCTTT.

CDR3 loop: CASSGWDSGYEKLFF. Written as DNA, the CDR3 is TGTGCCAGCAGCGGATGGGACAGTGGATATGAAAAACTGTTTTTT. The chain employs TRBV27 and TRBJ1-4; 7 bases line up with TRBD1. The V gene's germline CDR1 is MNHEY and CDR2 SMNVEV (reference sequence). With V trimmed by 6 bases and J by 6 bases, 10 bases remained unmatched. The CDR3 consists of 15 residues.

On this clonotype: One junction end disagrees with the germline gene, perhaps due to a read error. The chain joins TRBV7-2 to TRBJ2-1, with 10 bases matching TRBD2. The CDR3 sequence is 16 residues long. CDR1 and CDR2 (germline): SGHTA, FQGNSA. The CDR3: CASSSIAGGSYNGQFF. For the CDR3, the DNA is TGTGCCAGCAGCTCCATAGCGGGAGGCTCCTACAATGGGCAGTTCTTC.

This clonotype was detected only a few times. V usage is TRBV12-3 or TRBV12-4 and J usage is TRBJ2-7; perhaps TRBD2 as D (6 bases). The V gene lost 3 bases and the J gene lost 3 bases, with 9 bases spanning the gap. The length of the CDR3 is 13 residues. The CDR3 here is CASSLVGLYEQYF. The CDR3 region has the DNA TGTGCCAGCAGTTTGGTGGGACTCTACGAGCAGTACTTC.

This clonotype was seen a handful of times. The CDR3 DNA reads TGTGCCAGCAGCTCGGGACTGACCTACAATGAGCAGTTCTTC. Its translation is CASSSGLTYNEQFF. The chain joins TRBV7-9 to TRBJ2-1; tentative D call: TRBD2 (6 bases). The length of the CDR3 is 14 residues. The V gene's germline CDR1 is SEHNR and CDR2 FQNEAQ (reference sequence). The V end was cut by 4 bases, the J end by 2 bases, with 9 bases between.

This clonotype was found a few times. The rearrangement uses TRBV4-1 and TRBJ2-7; the D gene is possibly TRBD2 (5 bases). Germline CDR1 MGHRA, CDR2 YSYEKL. Trimming left V 1 base short and J 0 bases short, with 16 bases between. The CDR3 loop spans 17 amino acids. The CDR3 sequence: CASSQGPLGAVSYEQYF. CDR3 nucleotide sequence: TGCGCCAGCAGCCAAGGCCCCTTAGGAGCGGTCTCCTACGAGCAGTACTTC.

This clonotype was detected only a few times. J is TRBJ2-5 and V is TRBV18; 9 nucleotides agree with TRBD1. V lost 3 bases, J lost 2 bases, and 4 bases stayed unmatched. In germline, CDR1 is KGHSH, CDR2 LQKENI. This CDR3 comprises 15 residues. The CDR3 nucleotides are TGTGCCAGCTCACCCCTTGGACAGGGGCAAGAGACCCAGTACTTC. It codes for CASSPLGQGQETQYF.

The chain is built from TRBV5-1 and TRBJ1-4; 8 bases are shared with TRBD1. CDR1 SGHRS and CDR2 YFSETQ come from the germline V gene. Germline trimming cut 2 bases from V and 0 bases from J; bases unmatched to any gene: 3. The CDR3 loop spans 16 amino acids. The CDR3 DNA follows: TGCGCCAGCAGCTTCGGGACAGGCTCAACTAATGAAAAACTGTTTTTT. It translates to CASSFGTGSTNEKLFF. Variable domain in full (rest from reference TRBV5-1 and TRBJ1-4): KAGVTQTPRYLIKTRGQQVTLSCSPISGHRSVSWYQQTPGQGLQFLFEYFSETQRNKGNFPGRFSGRQFSNSRSEMNVSTLELGDSALYLCASSFGTGSTNEKLFFGSGTQLSVL.

This clonotype appeared a few times. The chain carries TRBV4-2 and TRBJ2-5, with no clear D. CDR3 size: 15 residues. The V gene's germline CDR1 is LGHNA and CDR2 YNFKEQ. Trimming left V 0 bases short and J 0 bases short, with 8 bases between. CDR3 in amino acids: CASSQENWDQETQYF. Here the CDR3 DNA reads TGTGCCAGCAGCCAAGAAAATTGGGACCAAGAGACCCAGTACTTC.

The chain combines TRBV29-1 with TRBJ2-3; possibly TRBD2 for D (6 bases). Germline CDR1 reads SQVTM; CDR2 reads ANQGSEA. This CDR3 has 16 amino acids. Between the trimmed V and J ends, which lost 3 bases and 2 bases, there was a span of 18 bases. CDR3 sequence (DNA): TGCAGCGTTGACGCGCCACCCTGGGGGGTCACAGATACGCAGTATTTT. Encoded protein: CSVDAPPWGVTDTQYF.

There are a few counts of this clonotype. The chain joins TRBV7-9 to TRBJ2-5, with D perhaps TRBD1 (5 bases). The CDR3 is 14 residues long. Germline lookup yields CDR1 SEHNR and CDR2 FQNEAQ (reference sequence). The ends were cut back, 5 bases at V and 2 bases at J, with 12 bases in the middle. The CDR3 loop reads CASSPAGFQETQYF. For the CDR3, the DNA is TGTGCCAGCAGCCCCGCAGGGTTTCAAGAGACCCAGTACTTC.

This chain connects TRBV30 to TRBJ2-5; 7 nucleotides align to TRBD1. With V trimmed by 6 bases and J by 4 bases, 11 bases remained unmatched. The germline V gene has CDR1 GTSNPN and CDR2 SVGIG (reference sequence). The CDR3 consists of 14 residues. CDR3 loop: CACDRDGQGETQYF. CDR3 DNA sequence: TGTGCCTGCGACAGGGACGGGCAGGGAGAGACCCAGTACTTC.

Points on this clonotype: An end of the junction does not agree with germline; a read error may underlie this. J is TRBJ2-3 and V is TRBV20-1; TRBD2 matches 10 bases. This CDR3 has 15 amino acids. Germline values: CDR1 DFQATT, CDR2 SNEGSKA (reference sequence). CDR3 sequence reads: CCARAAGGPTDTQYF. Here the CDR3 DNA reads TGCTGTGCTAGAGCAGCGGGAGGGCCGACAGATACGCAGTATTTT.

This clonotype was observed at least ten times. V gene TRBV5-5 combines with J gene TRBJ2-2; perhaps TRBD2 as D (6 bases). The ends were cut back, 4 bases at V and 0 bases at J, with 10 bases in the middle. CDR1 SGHKS and CDR2 YYEKEE come from the germline V gene (reference sequence). The CDR3 has 15 amino acids. This chain's CDR3 is CASSPRRANTGELFF. In nucleotides, the CDR3 is TGTGCCAGCAGCCCGCGGAGGGCGAACACCGGGGAGCTGTTTTTT.

The V and J genes are TRBV20-1 and TRBJ1-2, with TRBD1 matching over 9 bases. The CDR3 loop spans 17 amino acids. With V trimmed by 5 bases and J by 3 bases, 16 bases remained unmatched. Germline-derived CDR1 and CDR2 are DFQATT and SNEGSKA (reference sequence). For the CDR3, the DNA is TGCAGTGCTCGACGGCCGACGGACAGGGGAGAGGACTATGGCTACACCTTC. Its translation: CSARRPTDRGEDYGYTF.

The gene calls are TRBV2 and TRBJ2-3; no definite D call. V was clipped by 6 bases and J by 0 bases, with 10 bases between them. This CDR3 has 14 residues. CDR1 and CDR2 (germline): SNHLY, FYNNEI. The CDR3 coding sequence is TGTGCCAGCAGCGGACCCTTTAGCACAGATACGCAGTATTTT. Translated: CASSGPFSTDTQYF.

The V and J genes are TRBV30 and TRBJ2-6; 9 nucleotides align to TRBD1. This CDR3 has 17 amino acids. Trimming cost V 8 bases and J 2 bases; bases outside gene matches: 13. Per germline, CDR1 GTSNPN and CDR2 SVGIG (reference sequence). The CDR3 is CAGGGWDRETGANVLTF. The CDR3 nucleotides are TGTGCCGGAGGAGGCTGGGACAGGGAAACTGGGGCCAACGTCCTGACTTTC.

Only a few counts were recorded for this clonotype. V and J are TRBV5-6 and TRBJ2-1; D is possibly TRBD2 (6 bases). Trimming cost V 3 bases and J 4 bases, with 17 bases left between them. CDR1 SGHDT and CDR2 YYEEEE come from the germline V gene. CDR3 length equals 16 residues. CDR3 amino acids: CASSSGVSGGYNEQFF. CDR3 nucleotide sequence: TGTGCCAGCAGCTCCGGGGTTAGCGGAGGTTACAATGAGCAGTTCTTC.